The rows below give T cell receptor beta chains drawn from one sample of a study of T cell repertoires in cytomegalovirus infection. Antigens for these TCRs are unknown. TCRdb re-called the reads with MiXCR, one entry per CDR3 protein. In the table there are 40,000 to 50,000 distinct CDR3 sequences, roughly 20% of which are singletons. The sequenced sample consisted of PBMCs, sequenced either directly or after in vitro stimulation (not recorded which). The receptor set was obtained from a human donor in good health (CMV status not recorded). Some clones in this sample may be carry-over from other donors' samples. Each CDR3 is given with its conserved first and last residue. Fields, in order: J gene, clone size, D gene, V gene, CDR3 DNA, CDR3 protein. The D gene is left open where the match is weak. Size is stated for part of the rows, as once, few or many counts, or as a class when the clone is expanded.

TRBJ2-3 many - TRBV7-9 TGTGCCAGCAGCGGCGCCGCCACAGATACGCAGTATTTT CASSGAATDTQYF
TRBJ1-4 - - TRBV20-1 TGCAGTGCGCGGGCCGACCCTTCAACTAATGAAAAACTGTTTTTT CSARADPSTNEKLFF
TRBJ2-5 few - TRBV18 TGTGCCAGCTCGTCTACTAGTGGGTCAGTGGGGACCCAGTACTTC CASSSTSGSVGTQYF
TRBJ1-5 many - TRBV7-2 TGTGCCAGCAGCTTAGAGGCGTATAGCAATCAGCCCCAGCATTTT CASSLEAYSNQPQHF
TRBJ1-1 many - TRBV7-2 TGTGCCAGCAGCCGTACTAGGGATAACACTGAAGCTTTCTTT CASSRTRDNTEAFF
TRBJ2-7 - TRBD1 TRBV20-1 TGCAGTGTCGGACAGGGAAACTACGAGCAGTACTTC CSVGQGNYEQYF
TRBJ2-1 few - TRBV11-2 TGTGCCAGCAGCTTAGCTGGGAACTCCTACAATGAGCAGTTCTTC CASSLAGNSYNEQFF
TRBJ1-5 - TRBD1 TRBV18 TGTGCCAGCTCACCCCCCGGGACAGGACACAATCAGCCCCAGCATTTT CASSPPGTGHNQPQHF
TRBJ2-1 - - TRBV20-1 TGCAGAGCCAAAGGGGGGAATGAGCAGTTCTTC CRAKGGNEQFF
TRBJ1-2 few - TRBV5-1 TGCGCCAGCAGTGCGGATTACTATGGCTACACCTTC CASSADYYGYTF
TRBJ2-1 - TRBD2 TRBV5-1 TGCGCCAGCAGCGCCCGAAGCGGGGCCTCCGGTAATGAGCAGTTCTTC CASSARSGASGNEQFF
TRBJ2-7 many TRBD1 TRBV7-2 TGTGCCAGCAGCTTAGGGACCGGGACAGGGTGGGCCTACGAGCAGTACTTC CASSLGTGTGWAYEQYF
TRBJ2-3 - TRBD1 TRBV7-8 TGTGCCAGCAGCAGAAGGACAGGCGAACCTACAGATACGCAGTATTTT CASSRRTGEPTDTQYF
TRBJ2-1 few TRBD2 TRBV23-1 TGCGCCAGCGGGTTAAGGACTAGCACTTTCAATGAGCAGTTCTTC CASGLRTSTFNEQFF